The 4 T cell receptor beta chains reported below all come from one sample, sequenced in a study of blood T cell repertoires in COVID-19. Here immunoSEQ multiplex PCR was the method, and the copy in TCRdb shows in-frame clones only, minus some. The sample yields around 170,000 clones, about 86% seen once. Sequencing used peripheral blood. Every receptor here comes from a man younger than 45 with active or convalescent COVID-19.

The V gene is TRBV21-1, the J gene TRBJ2-2; the table gives TRBD1 as D, unverified against the DNA. TRBV21-1 is labeled a pseudogene. The CDR3 is made up of 16 amino acids. For the CDR3, the DNA is TGTGCCAGCAGCAAAGTTGGCGAAAGGGGGACGAGGGAGCTGTTTTTT. As protein: CASSKVGERGTRELFF.

The chain joins TRBV28 to TRBJ1-6; TRBD1 might be the D (6 bases). Trimming took off 5 bases at V and 7 bases at J, with 9 bases between the two ends. The CDR3 covers 13 residues. Germline CDR1 reads MDHEN; CDR2 reads SYDVKM. CDR3 sequence: CASSADRNSPLHF. The DNA of the CDR3 is TGTGCCAGCAGTGCCGACAGGAATTCACCCCTCCACTTT.

The chain joins TRBV5-1 to TRBJ2-7; TRBD2 agrees at 7 bases. Germline CDR1 SGHRS, CDR2 YFSETQ. The V segment lost 4 bases and the J segment 4 bases; nucleotides outside the gene matches: 11. This CDR3 region has 15 residues. Here the CDR3 DNA reads TGCGCCAGCAGCCGCGGGATCTTGGGGGGGTACGAGCAGTACTTC. It codes for CASSRGILGGYEQYF.

The V call is TRBV6-1, the J call TRBJ1-2, with 8 bases matching TRBD1. This CDR3 is 14 amino acids long. From germline, CDR1 is MNHNS and CDR2 SASEGT. The ends lost 2 bases at V and 13 bases at J; junction bases unmatched: 12. The CDR3 coding sequence is TGTGCCAGCAGTGAACTCCCCCAGGGGGCCCCCTCCACCTTC. Translated: CASSELPQGAPSTF.